Listed below are T cell receptor beta chains from one sample, sequenced in a study of PD-L1 blockade in urothelial cancer. The protocol was immunoSEQ multiplex PCR, while the TCRdb copy is restricted to in-frame clones and leaves out a portion. This sample has approximately 51,000 clones; 75% to 90% occur once, and the top ten carry 16%. The material sequenced was PBMCs, taken around atezolizumab (anti-PD-L1) treatment. These receptors were taken from a man between 60 and 75 years old with urothelial cancer. Both conserved end residues are part of each CDR3. The D gene is left open where the match is weak. Clone size is stated in some rows and not others, as once, few, many or a class when expanded.

clone size: -; CDR3 length: 13; D gene: -; V gene: TRBV2; J gene: TRBJ1-1; CDR3 protein: CASHGTPNTEAFF; CDR3 DNA: TGTGCCAGCCACGGGACACCGAACACTGAAGCTTTCTTT
clone size: -; CDR3 length: 12; D gene: -; V gene: TRBV5-1; J gene: TRBJ2-1; CDR3 protein: CASSLSVSEQFF; CDR3 DNA: TGCGCCAGCAGCTTGTCGGTTAGTGAGCAGTTCTTC
clone size: -; CDR3 length: 13; D gene: -; V gene: TRBV21-1; J gene: TRBJ2-3; CDR3 protein: CASTGGAADTQYF; CDR3 DNA: TGTGCCAGCACGGGAGGAGCGGCAGATACGCAGTATTTT
clone size: -; CDR3 length: 12; D gene: -; V gene: TRBV4-1; J gene: TRBJ2-1; CDR3 protein: CASSRRGGRQFF; CDR3 DNA: TGCGCCAGCAGCCGCCGGGGAGGTCGGCAGTTCTTC
clone size: -; CDR3 length: 15; D gene: TRBD2; V gene: TRBV7-3; J gene: TRBJ2-3; CDR3 protein: CASSVSGSGTDTQYF; CDR3 DNA: TGTGCCAGCAGCGTGAGCGGGAGTGGGACAGATACGCAGTATTTT
clone size: once; CDR3 length: 15; D gene: -; V gene: TRBV11-3; J gene: TRBJ2-7; CDR3 protein: CASSLAPGDSYEQYF; CDR3 DNA: TGTGCCAGCAGCTTAGCGCCAGGGGACTCCTACGAGCAGTACTTC
clone size: -; CDR3 length: 16; D gene: TRBD1; V gene: TRBV5-1; J gene: TRBJ1-3; CDR3 protein: CASSSPDRGFLNTIYF; CDR3 DNA: TGCGCCAGCAGCTCCCCGGACAGGGGTTTCTTAAACACCATATATTTT
clone size: -; CDR3 length: 12; D gene: -; V gene: TRBV11-3; J gene: TRBJ1-1; CDR3 protein: CASSREDGEAFF; CDR3 DNA: TGTGCCAGCAGCCGCGAGGATGGAGAAGCTTTCTTT
clone size: -; CDR3 length: 16; D gene: TRBD2; V gene: TRBV19; J gene: TRBJ2-7; CDR3 protein: CASRKRRESNSYEQYF; CDR3 DNA: TGTGCCAGTAGAAAGAGGCGGGAGTCCAATTCCTACGAGCAGTACTTC
clone size: -; CDR3 length: 17; D gene: -; V gene: TRBV18; J gene: TRBJ2-2; CDR3 protein: CASSPYEVARNSGELFF; CDR3 DNA: TGTGCCAGCTCACCATATGAAGTTGCCAGGAACTCCGGGGAGCTGTTTTTT
clone size: -; CDR3 length: 15; D gene: -; V gene: TRBV4-2; J gene: TRBJ2-1; CDR3 protein: CASSQERTRLSEQFF; CDR3 DNA: TGTGCCAGCAGCCAAGAGAGGACTCGCCTTAGTGAGCAGTTCTTC
clone size: -; CDR3 length: 15; D gene: TRBD2; V gene: TRBV11-2; J gene: TRBJ2-3; CDR3 protein: CASSSRLAGANTQYF; CDR3 DNA: TGTGCCAGCAGCTCTCGACTAGCGGGAGCGAATACGCAGTATTTT
clone size: -; CDR3 length: 15; D gene: TRBD1; V gene: TRBV4-1; J gene: TRBJ1-5; CDR3 protein: CASSPGQGENQPQHF; CDR3 DNA: TGCGCCAGCAGCCCGGGACAGGGAGAAAATCAGCCCCAGCATTTT